Below, 26 T cell receptor beta chains from the same sample are listed, as sequenced in a study of T cell repertoires in cytomegalovirus infection. TCRdb re-derived calls from the reads in MiXCR, one entry per CDR3 protein. The sample includes about 150,000 distinct CDR3 sequences, roughly 15% of them seen just once. The material sequenced was CD8+ T cells from PBMCs. The receptors derive from a human donor in good health (CMV status not recorded). Some clones in this sample may be carry-over from other donors' samples.

The chain couples TRBV19 to TRBJ1-5; D call uncertain. The CDR3 sequence is 14 residues long. Germline values: CDR1 LNHDA, CDR2 SQIVND (reference sequence). V lost 8 bases and J 0 bases, leaving 11 bases between the germline ends. The CDR3 here is CASLRRGSNQPQHF. CDR3 nucleotide sequence: TGTGCCAGTCTTAGGCGGGGTAGCAATCAGCCCCAGCATTTT. Based on the CDR3 plus reference TRBV19 and TRBJ1-5, the full variable domain is DGGITQSPKYLFRKEGQNVTLSCEQNLNHDAMYWYRQDPGQGLRLIYYSQIVNDFQKGDIAEGYSVSREKKESFPLTVTSAQKNPTAFYLCASLRRGSNQPQHFGDGTRLSIL.

The chain couples TRBV25-1 to TRBJ2-3; D unresolved. V lost 8 bases and J 4 bases, leaving 7 bases between the germline ends. The CDR3 spans 11 residues. The germline gives CDR1 MGHDK, CDR2 SYGVNS. CDR3 bases: TGTGCCAGCGGACCATCAGATACGCAGTATTTT. Translated, it gives CASGPSDTQYF.

Only a few counts were recorded for this clonotype. The chain has TRBV7-9 and TRBJ1-1, with 7 bases identical to TRBD1. The junction had 11 bases not matched to a gene; V was cut back by 0 bases and J by 1 base. The CDR3 has 18 residues. CDR1 is SEHNR, CDR2 FQNEAQ, per germline (reference sequence). The CDR3 sequence: CASSLAKLTGRQNTEAFF. The CDR3 bases are TGTGCCAGCAGCTTAGCGAAACTGACAGGGCGCCAGAACACTGAAGCTTTCTTT. Filled out from reference TRBV7-9 and TRBJ1-1, the complete variable domain reads DTGVSQNPRHKITKRGQNVTFRCDPISEHNRLYWYRQTLGQGPEFLTYFQNEAQLEKSRLLSDRFSAERPKGSFSTLEIQRTEQGDSAMYLCASSLAKLTGRQNTEAFFGQGTRLTVV.

The rearrangement joins TRBV7-4 to TRBJ2-7; no definite D call. The germline CDR1 and CDR2 sequences are SGHVT and SQSDAQ. The CDR3 length is 11 residues. The V gene lost 2 bases and the J gene lost 6 bases, with 5 bases spanning the gap. The CDR3 is CASSLNLEQYF. The CDR3 coding sequence is TGTGCCAGCAGCTTAAATCTCGAGCAGTACTTC.

This clonotype was seen a handful of times. V usage is TRBV28 and J usage is TRBJ1-5, with D possibly matching TRBD1 (6 bases). The CDR3 contains 14 residues. Trimming stripped 2 bases from V and 11 bases from J, with 16 bases between. The germline gives CDR1 MDHEN, CDR2 SYDVKM. The chain's CDR3 is CASSLRGGERAQHF. CDR3 coding DNA: TGTGCCAGCAGTTTAAGAGGGGGGGAGCGGGCCCAGCATTTT.

This clonotype was observed a few times. V usage is TRBV28 and J usage is TRBJ2-1; the D is unclear. This CDR3 has 13 residues. Trimming shortened V by 6 bases and J by 4 bases, and 10 bases separated the two germline ends. Germline-derived CDR1 and CDR2 are MDHEN and SYDVKM. This CDR3 is CASRPSDYNEQFF. Written as DNA, the CDR3 is TGTGCCAGCAGGCCTAGTGATTACAATGAGCAGTTCTTC. The full variable domain, in which reference TRBV28 and TRBJ2-1 provide the parts outside the CDR3, is DVKVTQSSRYLVKRTGEKVFLECVQDMDHENMFWYRQDPGLGLRLIYFSYDVKMKEKGDIPEGYSVSREKKERFSLILESASTNQTSMYLCASRPSDYNEQFFGPGTRLTVL.

The chain uses TRBV5-1 and TRBJ2-7, with 12 bases identical to TRBD2. V shed 0 bases, J shed 4 bases, and the junction held 2 bases outside the gene matches. This CDR3 region has 15 residues. Germline CDR1 is SGHRS and CDR2 is YFSETQ. CDR3 nucleotides: TGCGCCAGCAGCTTGGAACTAGCGGGAGGTTACGAGCAGTACTTC. This codes for CASSLELAGGYEQYF.

This clonotype was recorded a few times. The genes are TRBV7-2 and TRBJ2-1; TRBD2 is a possible D gene (6 bases). V was cut by 8 bases and J by 1 base, with 6 bases left in between. Germline values: CDR1 SGHTA, CDR2 FQGNSA. CDR3 size: 12 residues. CDR3 sequence: CASLASYNEQFF. DNA of the CDR3: TGTGCCAGCCTAGCGTCCTACAATGAGCAGTTCTTC.

The chain combines TRBV7-9 with TRBJ2-7, with 9 bases lining up with TRBD1. The V gene end was trimmed by 4 bases and the J gene end by 6 bases; junction bases not matched to a gene: 4. Germline CDR1 SEHNR, CDR2 FQNEAQ (reference sequence). The CDR3 covers 13 residues. In DNA form, the CDR3 reads TGTGCCAGCAGCTCCGGGACAGGGCGCGAGCAGTACTTC. Protein product: CASSSGTGREQYF.

V and J are TRBV28 and TRBJ2-1, with 10 bases matching TRBD2. The germline gives CDR1 MDHEN, CDR2 SYDVKM. This CDR3 is built from 15 residues. V was pared by 6 bases and J by 2 bases, with 4 bases of the junction left unmatched. This CDR3 reads CASSGTSATYNEQFF. CDR3 bases: TGTGCCAGCAGCGGGACTAGCGCGACCTACAATGAGCAGTTCTTC. The full variable domain, rest sourced from reference TRBV28 and TRBJ2-1, is DVKVTQSSRYLVKRTGEKVFLECVQDMDHENMFWYRQDPGLGLRLIYFSYDVKMKEKGDIPEGYSVSREKKERFSLILESASTNQTSMYLCASSGTSATYNEQFFGPGTRLTVL.

The chain recombines TRBV4-1 with TRBJ2-3; D is perhaps TRBD2 (5 bases). The CDR3 totals 14 residues. Germline V gene lookup returns CDR1 MGHRA and CDR2 YSYEKL. Trimming took off 4 bases at V and 1 base at J, with 9 bases between the two ends. The CDR3 protein is CASSPQRGTDTQYF. The CDR3 DNA reads TGCGCCAGCAGCCCCCAGAGGGGCACAGATACGCAGTATTTT.

This chain links TRBV6-2 or TRBV6-3 with TRBJ2-1; TRBD2 matches 8 bases. Germline CDR1 reads MNHEY; CDR2 reads SVGEGT. Trimming took 1 base from V and 4 from J; bases not matched to a gene: 6. The CDR3 runs to 16 residues. The chain's CDR3 is CASSYFGGEVYNEQFF. CDR3 nucleotides: TGTGCCAGCAGTTACTTCGGGGGGGAGGTGTACAATGAGCAGTTCTTC.

This clonotype was picked up many times. V is TRBV5-6 and J is TRBJ2-1, with a tentative D call TRBD1 (5 bases). Deletions cut 0 bases from V and 7 bases from J, with 11 bases between. The CDR3 extends over 14 amino acids. Germline values: CDR1 SGHDT, CDR2 YYEEEE. CDR3 DNA sequence: TGTGCCAGCAGCTTGGGGCAGGGAAGGAATGAGCAGTTCTTC. Its translation is CASSLGQGRNEQFF. Complete variable domain (other parts from reference TRBV5-6 and TRBJ2-1): DAGVTQSPTHLIKTRGQQVTLRCSPKSGHDTVSWYQQALGQGPQFIFQYYEEEERQRGNFPDRFSGHQFPNYSSELNVNALLLGDSALYLCASSLGQGRNEQFFGPGTRLTVL.

The chain uses TRBV20-1 and TRBJ2-7; D remains ambiguous. Trimming left V 6 bases short and J 4 bases short, with 16 bases between. In germline, CDR1 is DFQATT, CDR2 SNEGSKA (reference sequence). The CDR3 runs to 13 residues. The chain's CDR3 is CSALPVGTYEQYF. DNA of the CDR3: TGCAGTGCCCTACCGGTCGGTACGTACGAGCAGTACTTC.

The chain carries TRBV30 and TRBJ2-7, with 9 positions matching TRBD1. J lost 4 bases, V lost 2 bases, and 6 bases had no gene match. The CDR3 consists of 14 residues. The germline V gene encodes CDR1 GTSNPN and CDR2 SVGIG (reference sequence). The CDR3 loop reads CAWSSGTGKYEQYF. The CDR3 DNA follows: TGTGCCTGGAGTAGCGGGACAGGGAAATACGAGCAGTACTTC. The entire variable domain, with the rest obtained from reference TRBV30 and TRBJ2-7, is as follows: SQTIHQWPATLVQPVGSPLSLECTVEGTSNPNLYWYRQAAGRGLQLLFYSVGIGQISSEVPQNLSASRPQDRQFILSSKKLLLSDSGFYLCAWSSGTGKYEQYFGPGTRLTVT.

J is TRBJ2-7 and V is TRBV7-9, with D possibly matching TRBD2 (5 bases). V dropped 1 base and J dropped 6 bases, with 10 bases sitting between them. The germline V gene has CDR1 SEHNR and CDR2 FQNEAQ (reference sequence). The CDR3 runs to 13 residues. In DNA, the CDR3 is TGTGCCAGCAGCTTAGTGGGAGATCCCGAGCAGTACTTC. Translating it yields CASSLVGDPEQYF.

This chain links TRBV7-9 with TRBJ1-3; D gene unclear. The CDR3 runs 14 residues. The V and J ends lost 4 bases and 0 bases respectively, with 7 bases between them. CDR1 and CDR2 from the germline V gene are SEHNR and FQNEAQ (reference sequence). The CDR3, as DNA: TGTGCCAGCAGCTACCAGAGCTCTGGAAACACCATATATTTT. Its protein product is CASSYQSSGNTIYF.

This clonotype was counted at least ten times. One base away lies a much larger clone, so this may be a sequencing read error. The chain has TRBV7-8 and TRBJ2-7, with D hard to call. V gave up 5 bases and J gave up 0 bases, with 2 bases separating them. Germline values: CDR1 SGHVS, CDR2 FQNEAQ. The CDR3 runs 11 residues. In DNA form, the CDR3 reads TGTGCCAGCAGCACCTCCTACGAGCAGTACTTC. It encodes CASSTSYEQYF.

This sequence joins TRBV3-1 and TRBJ2-2; no clear D. Trimming took 1 base from V and 0 from J, leaving 9 bases between them. Germline V gene sequence: CDR1 LGHDT, CDR2 YNNKEL (reference sequence). The CDR3 covers 16 residues. The CDR3 sequence: CASSQAHTANTGELFF. CDR3 in DNA: TGTGCCAGCAGCCAAGCTCACACCGCGAACACCGGGGAGCTGTTTTTT.

The chain uses TRBV10-3 and TRBJ2-3; no firm D call. Trimming shortened V by 3 bases and J by 4 bases, and 5 bases separated the two germline ends. This CDR3 has 12 residues. Per the germline V gene, CDR1 is ENHRY and CDR2 is SYGVKD. In nucleotides, the CDR3 is TGTGCCATCAGTGACCCCCCAGATACGCAGTATTTT. It encodes CAISDPPDTQYF.

This clonotype was seen more than once but under ten times. V and J are TRBV7-8 and TRBJ1-1, with D tentatively TRBD1 (6 bases). Germline-derived CDR1 and CDR2 are SGHVS and FQNEAQ. This CDR3 region has 15 residues. Trimming removed 2 bases from V and 7 bases from J, with 17 bases in between. In nucleotides, the CDR3 is TGTGCCAGCAGCTTAACGGGGGGCGAAACCCTTGAAGCTTTCTTT. Translation gives CASSLTGGETLEAFF.

The chain carries TRBV11-3 and TRBJ1-1, with 7 bases aligning to TRBD1. V lost 0 bases to trimming and J lost 0 bases; unmatched junction nucleotides: 4. This CDR3 region has 16 residues. CDR1 and CDR2 from the germline V gene are SGHNT and YENEEA. The CDR3 region is CASSLEGGGLNTEAFF. The CDR3 nucleotides read TGTGCCAGCAGCTTAGAAGGGGGCGGGTTGAACACTGAAGCTTTCTTT.

This clonotype was counted ten times or more. The chain has TRBV15 and TRBJ1-1; possible D gene TRBD1, 6 bases. Trimming pared 1 base from V and 0 bases from J, leaving 9 bases between. Germline V gives CDR1 LNHNV, CDR2 YYDKDF (reference sequence). The CDR3 length is 15 residues. The CDR3: CATSRVQGLNTEAFF. In DNA form, the CDR3 reads TGTGCCACCAGCAGAGTTCAGGGGTTGAACACTGAAGCTTTCTTT.

This chain connects TRBV28 to TRBJ1-1, with 7 bases aligning to TRBD1. The CDR3 is 15 amino acids. The V gene's germline CDR1 is MDHEN and CDR2 SYDVKM. Trimming removed 2 bases from V and 2 bases from J; junction bases left unmatched: 5. The CDR3 DNA sequence: TGTGCCAGCAGTTTAAGCAGGGGGAGAAACACTGAAGCTTTCTTT. It yields the protein CASSLSRGRNTEAFF.

The chain employs TRBV7-8 and TRBJ2-2, with TRBD2 matching 7 bases. Per the germline V gene, CDR1 is SGHVS and CDR2 is FQNEAQ. The ends lost 3 bases at V and 5 bases at J; junction bases unmatched: 9. The length of the CDR3 is 16 residues. The CDR3 DNA follows: TGTGCCAGCAGCTTCGGGACTACCCGGCGGACCGGGGAGCTGTTTTTT. Its protein product is CASSFGTTRRTGELFF.

The gene calls are TRBV5-1 and TRBJ2-1, with 16 nucleotides matching TRBD2. Trimming took 0 bases from V and 2 from J; bases not matched to a gene: 8. Germline CDR1 SGHRS, CDR2 YFSETQ. This CDR3 region has 20 residues. CDR3 residues: CASSLEGTSGGAPPYNEQFF. CDR3 nucleotides: TGCGCCAGCAGCTTGGAGGGGACTAGCGGGGGGGCTCCCCCCTACAATGAGCAGTTCTTC.